This entry lists 9 T cell receptor beta chains sequenced from one sample in a study of OX40 agonist ivuxolimab in advanced cancers. Produced via immunoSEQ multiplex PCR; TCRdb's table is partial and in-frame only. The table has roughly 50,000 clones, 85% to 90% seen once. The input for sequencing was CD4+ or CD8+ T cells sorted from blood, taken in a trial of the OX40 agonist ivuxolimab. These receptors came from an adult with an advanced solid tumor such as melanoma, head and neck, liver or kidney cancer.

The J gene is TRBJ1-1, the V gene TRBV27; D is ambiguous. Germline lookup yields CDR1 MNHEY and CDR2 SMNVEV (reference sequence). Trimming shortened V by 7 bases and J by 2 bases, and 17 bases separated the two germline ends. The CDR3 contains 15 residues. CDR3 coding DNA: TGTGCCAGCACGACCCTAGAGAACGTAAACACTGAAGCTTTCTTT. It translates to CASTTLENVNTEAFF.

This clone was counted between two and nine times. The chain carries TRBV7-9 and TRBJ1-5; D remains unclear. This CDR3 is built from 13 residues. CDR1 SEHNR and CDR2 FQNEAQ come from the germline V gene (reference sequence). Between the trimmed V and J ends, which lost 6 bases and 6 bases, there was a span of 12 bases. The CDR3: CASSPLGGQPQHF. The DNA of the CDR3 is TGTGCCAGCAGTCCTCTGGGAGGTCAGCCCCAGCATTTT.

V is TRBV7-2 and J is TRBJ2-7, with D unresolved. The CDR3 loop spans 12 amino acids. Germline V gives CDR1 SGHTA, CDR2 FQGNSA. The V end lost 1 base, the J end lost 2 bases, and 3 bases lay between the germline ends. The CDR3 nucleotides read TGTGCCAGCAGCTTAGGGACCTACGAGCAGTACTTC. The encoded protein is CASSLGTYEQYF.

V gene TRBV4-1 combines with J gene TRBJ2-1, with TRBD2 matching over 7 bases. V lost 0 bases and J lost 4; bases outside the gene matches: 6. The germline gives CDR1 MGHRA, CDR2 YSYEKL. The CDR3 extends over 16 amino acids. CDR3 nucleotides: TGCGCCAGCAGCCAAGATCTAGCGGAGACTTACAATGAGCAGTTCTTC. It specifies CASSQDLAETYNEQFF.

The genes are TRBV2 and TRBJ2-3; weak D call: TRBD1 (5 bases). The CDR3 length is 10 residues. Germline V CDR1 and CDR2: SNHLY, FYNNEI. V gave up 7 bases and J gave up 14 bases, with 13 bases separating them. In DNA, the CDR3 is TGTGCCAGCATAGACCAAGGGGCGTATTTT. Protein: CASIDQGAYF.

The chain carries TRBV25-1 and TRBJ2-5; D is perhaps TRBD2 (7 bases). Germline CDR1 reads MGHDK; CDR2 reads SYGVNS. Trimming took 8 bases from V and 7 from J, leaving 11 bases between them. CDR3 length: 11 amino acids. The chain's CDR3 is CASVGGGTQYF. CDR3 nucleotides: TGTGCCAGCGTGGGAGGGGGGACCCAGTACTTC.

Only a few counts were recorded for this clone. This chain connects TRBV19 to TRBJ1-5, with D possibly matching TRBD1 (6 bases). V dropped 3 bases and J dropped 5 bases, with 11 bases sitting between them. This CDR3 comprises 14 residues. Looked up from germline, CDR1 is LNHDA and CDR2 is SQIVND (reference sequence). CDR3 in amino acids: CASSIPGDYQPQHF. The CDR3 nucleotides are TGTGCCAGTAGTATTCCAGGGGATTATCAGCCCCAGCATTTT.

The V call is TRBV5-1, the J call TRBJ1-2; D is possibly TRBD1 (6 bases). The V gene lost 5 bases and the J gene lost 6 bases, with 20 bases spanning the gap. This CDR3 is built from 15 residues. Looked up from germline, CDR1 is SGHRS and CDR2 is YFSETQ. The DNA of the CDR3 is TGCGCCAGCAGTCCGGGGACACAGGGAAGGAATGGCTACACCTTC. The encoded protein is CASSPGTQGRNGYTF.

The CDR3 DNA reads TGTGCCAGCAGCGTTTCGTCGAGGGGTCCCGCAGATACGCAGTATTTT. Translated: CASSVSSRGPADTQYF. V and J are TRBV7-2 and TRBJ2-3, with D perhaps being TRBD1 or TRBD2 (5 bases each). Germline V gene data show CDR1 as SGHTA and CDR2 as FQGNSA. This CDR3 region has 16 residues. V lost 5 bases and J 4 bases, leaving 19 bases between the germline ends.